This TCR beta chain was sequenced for a study of blood T cell repertoires in COVID-19. Study details: Collection of acute and convalescent COVID-19 samples took place in the United States, Italy and Spain. T cells, B-cell-depleted T cells, or PBMCs supplied cDNA or gDNA.

Source study methods: By means of reference gene primer amplification, nucleated cell counts were estimated. TCRdb's copy holds only in-frame clones and misses some; the assay was immunoSEQ multiplex PCR. V, J and clone size derive from that table, while D and trimming were established from the DNA sequence. The sample has about 88,000 clones, 75% to 90% seen once. CDR3 length: 18 amino acids. CDR1 and CDR2 from the germline V gene are SGHDT and YYEEEE. The V and J ends lost 4 bases and 7 bases respectively, with 26 bases between them. The sequenced sample consisted of peripheral blood. The receptor was isolated from a human donor in a cohort sampled during active COVID-19. The chain uses TRBV5-6 and TRBJ1-4; a possible D gene is TRBD1 (5 bases). CDR3 in amino acids: CASSSRPGSGYSSEKLFF. CDR3 DNA: TGTGCCAGCAGCAGCCGACCAGGGTCAGGGTATAGCAGTGAAAAACTGTTTTTT.